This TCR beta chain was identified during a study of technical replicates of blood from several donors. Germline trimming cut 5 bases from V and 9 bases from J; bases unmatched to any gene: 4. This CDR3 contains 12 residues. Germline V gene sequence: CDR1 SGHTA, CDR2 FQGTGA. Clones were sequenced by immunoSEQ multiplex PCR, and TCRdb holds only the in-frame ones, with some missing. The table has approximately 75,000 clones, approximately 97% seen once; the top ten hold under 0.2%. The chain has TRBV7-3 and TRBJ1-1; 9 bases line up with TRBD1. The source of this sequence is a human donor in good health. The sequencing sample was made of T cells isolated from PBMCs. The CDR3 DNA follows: TGTGCCAGCAGCCCGACAGGGGGAAAAGCTTTCTTT. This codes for CASSPTGGKAFF.